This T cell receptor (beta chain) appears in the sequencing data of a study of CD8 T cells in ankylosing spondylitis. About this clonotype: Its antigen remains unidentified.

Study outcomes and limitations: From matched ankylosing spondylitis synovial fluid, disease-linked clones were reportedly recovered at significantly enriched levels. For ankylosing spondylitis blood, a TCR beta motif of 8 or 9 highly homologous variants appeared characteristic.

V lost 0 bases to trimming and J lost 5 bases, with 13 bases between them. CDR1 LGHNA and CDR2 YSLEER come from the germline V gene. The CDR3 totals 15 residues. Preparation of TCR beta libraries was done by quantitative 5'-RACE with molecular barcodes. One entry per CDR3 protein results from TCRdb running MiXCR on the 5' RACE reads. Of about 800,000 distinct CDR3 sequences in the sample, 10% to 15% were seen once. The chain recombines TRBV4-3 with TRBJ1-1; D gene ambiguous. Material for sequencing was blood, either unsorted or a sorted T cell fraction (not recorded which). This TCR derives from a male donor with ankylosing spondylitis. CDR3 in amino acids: CASSQDPGLRTEAFF. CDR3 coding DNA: TGCGCCAGCAGCCAAGATCCGGGGTTAAGGACTGAAGCTTTCTTT.